The next 10 T cell receptor beta chains were all read from a single sample in a study of T cells in Graves' hyperthyroidism and ophthalmopathy. Authors of the study amplified TCR beta CDR3 regions from RNA transcripts. The study used the HTBI primer set for a first-round RT-PCR of the TCR CDR3. A single record per CDR3 protein comes from TCRdb applying MiXCR to the multiplex PCR reads. The data contain more than 350,000 distinct CDR3 sequences, about 18% of them seen just once; the ten biggest clones take up 34%. Source material: blood. All receptors derive from a woman aged 25 to 39 with Graves' hyperthyroidism that later progressed to Graves' ophthalmopathy.

The chain uses TRBV24-1 and TRBJ2-1; the D gene is possibly TRBD2 (6 bases). The CDR3 extends over 19 amino acids. CDR1 and CDR2 (germline): KGHDR, SFDVKD. Trimming left V 5 bases short and J 0 bases short, with 22 bases between. The CDR3 here is CATSAWAGSGGSSYNEQFF. CDR3 coding DNA: TGTGCCACCAGTGCCTGGGCAGGGTCTGGGGGGAGCTCCTACAATGAGCAGTTCTTC.

This clonotype was counted ten times or more. CDR3 sequence: CASSSQGPGLAGILRSYEQYF. CDR3 in DNA: TGTGCCAGCAGCTCCCAGGGGCCGGGACTAGCGGGAATACTACGCTCGTACGAGCAGTACTTC. The chain links TRBV7-2 to TRBJ2-7; 13 nucleotides match TRBD2. The CDR3 totals 21 residues. Germline V gene sequence: CDR1 SGHTA, CDR2 FQGNSA. The V and J ends lost 4 bases and 4 bases, in that order; junction bases with no gene match: 22.

Ten or more counts support this clonotype. The chain uses TRBV7-9 and TRBJ1-2; 8 bases are a match to TRBD1. Losses at the gene ends were 8 bases for V and 6 bases for J; bases not matched to a gene: 8. Germline V gene data show CDR1 as SEHNR and CDR2 as FQNEAQ (reference sequence). The CDR3 length is 13 residues. CDR3 in amino acids: CASPSSRGHGYTF. CDR3 DNA sequence: TGTGCCAGCCCCTCGTCCAGGGGGCATGGCTACACCTTC.

In its sample, this clonotype was seen a few times. This clone may be a read error of a much larger clone one base away. The V and J genes are TRBV11-2 and TRBJ2-1, with 7 bases identical to TRBD1. Looked up from germline, CDR1 is SGHAT and CDR2 is FQNNGV. There are 16 residues in the CDR3. J was trimmed by 4 bases and V by 5 bases; bases with no gene match: 11. As DNA, the CDR3 is TGTGCCAGCAGCACGAGCTTGGGACAGCAATACAATGAGCAGTTCTTC. Its protein product is CASSTSLGQQYNEQFF.

Many counts were recorded for this clonotype. V gene TRBV5-1 combines with J gene TRBJ1-4; D uncertain. Germline lookup yields CDR1 SGHRS and CDR2 YFSETQ. V was trimmed by 6 bases and J by 0 bases, leaving 9 bases between them. The CDR3 has 14 amino acids. The DNA for the CDR3 is TGCGCCAGCATCTACGCTGCAACTAATGAAAAACTGTTTTTT. It encodes CASIYAATNEKLFF.

This clonotype came up a few times. This chain connects TRBV10-2 to TRBJ1-1, with 9 bases aligning to TRBD1. This CDR3 is 14 amino acids long. From germline, CDR1 is WSHSY and CDR2 SAAADI. V dropped 8 bases and J dropped 4; count of bases not matched to a gene: 8. Here the CDR3 reads CASYSGTGITEAFF. The DNA of the CDR3 is TGCGCCAGCTATTCCGGGACAGGGATCACTGAAGCTTTCTTT.

This clonotype has just a few counts. The chain employs TRBV6-2 or TRBV6-3 and TRBJ2-1, with 9 bases fitting TRBD2. Germline CDR1 and CDR2: MNHEY and SVGEGT. V was pared by 2 bases and J by 1 base, with 6 bases of the junction left unmatched. There are 17 residues in the CDR3. The CDR3 sequence is CASSYIIAGVSYNEQFF. CDR3 sequence (DNA): TGTGCCAGCAGTTACATAATAGCGGGGGTATCCTACAATGAGCAGTTCTTC.

This clonotype was found many times. The J gene is TRBJ2-7, the V gene TRBV20-1, with D hard to call. Germline loops: CDR1 DFQATT, CDR2 SNEGSKA (reference sequence). The germline V and J ends were trimmed by 5 bases and 1 base, with 12 bases remaining between them. The CDR3 is 13 amino acids. The CDR3 coding sequence is TGCAGTGCTCCCTCCAGTAGGTCCTACGAGCAGTACTTC. Encoded protein: CSAPSSRSYEQYF.

The V call is TRBV12-3 or TRBV12-4, the J call TRBJ2-5, with 10 bases aligning to TRBD1. The CDR3 totals 15 residues. V lost 5 bases and J lost 2; bases outside the gene matches: 5. CDR3 bases: TGTGCCAGCAGTGGAGACAGGGGGCCGCAAGAGACCCAGTACTTC. This gives the protein CASSGDRGPQETQYF.

There are many counts of this clonotype. The rearrangement links TRBV5-1 to TRBJ2-3, with D perhaps TRBD1 or TRBD2 (5 bases each). Looked up from germline, CDR1 is SGHRS and CDR2 is YFSETQ. The CDR3 runs to 16 residues. V was cut by 0 bases and J by 0 bases, with 11 bases left in between. The CDR3 sequence is CASSLERGFSTDTQYF. CDR3 sequence (DNA): TGCGCCAGCAGCTTGGAGAGGGGATTTAGCACAGATACGCAGTATTTT.